This T cell receptor beta chain was found in a study of control samples from healthy donors and cancer patients. The repertoire was sequenced with immunoSEQ multiplex PCR; TCRdb's copy has only in-frame clones and lacks some. Of roughly 27,000 clones listed, under 95% are singletons. Sequencing was performed on PBMCs. The clonotype originates from a man aged 45 to 65 with lung cancer.

CDR3 loop: CASSVEGATETQYF. The CDR3, as DNA: TGTGCCAGCAGCGTAGAAGGGGCGACGGAGACCCAGTACTTC. The chain is built from TRBV9 and TRBJ2-5; D might be TRBD1 (5 bases). The CDR3 is 14 residues long. Germline V gives CDR1 SGDLS, CDR2 YYNGEE. The V gene lost 0 bases and the J gene lost 5 bases, with 11 bases spanning the gap.